The source of this T cell receptor (beta chain) is a study of T cells in women clearing cervical HPV infection. Study-level background: Control women cleared a single incident HPV16 infection within 12 months.

Points from the study as a whole: Timing of associations relative to infection is unclear; T-cell subsets were not isolated. CIN3+ cases had significantly higher TCR repertoire richness than controls, but evenness did not differ. T-cell numbers per sample were unknown and may explain richness differences.

Turning to this clone: Its antigen is unidentified. One end of the junction varies from germline; a read error may be responsible. The observed sequence ends 3 residues before the CDR3 terminus, with the missing tail filled in from the germline J gene.

This table comes from immunoSEQ multiplex PCR, and its TCRdb copy is limited to in-frame clones, with some not included. Its listing shows about 28,000 clones. The CDR3 is 14 residues long. CDR1 and CDR2 (germline): SEHNR, FQNEAQ (reference sequence). The V and J genes are TRBV7-9 and TRBJ1-1; a possible D gene is TRBD1 (5 bases). Sequencing was done on a sample of blood buffy coat. This clonotype was sampled from a woman aged 18 to 75 with a cervical HPV16 infection that either progressed to CIN3+ or cleared (not recorded which). The CDR3 DNA, read in part, is TGTGCCAGCAGCCCCCACCGGGGGGGTTCTGAT. Translation gives CASSPHRGGSD. The full CDR3 protein reads CASSPHRGGSDAFF.